Listed here are 19 T cell receptor beta chains from one sample, sequenced in a study of Graves' ophthalmopathy and Graves' hyperthyroidism. RNA transcripts yielded amplified TCR beta CDR3 regions. Second-round multiplex PCR came after first-round RT-PCR with HTBI primers. TCRdb used MiXCR to reprocess the multiplex PCR reads, holding one entry per CDR3 protein. The profile covers under 800,000 distinct CDR3 sequences, with 22% appearing a single time and around 7% taken by the ten largest. Sequencing was carried out using peripheral blood. These receptors were collected from a woman between 18 and 30 years old with stable Graves' hyperthyroidism. Some clones in this sample may be carry-over from other donors' samples.

This clonotype showed up just a few times. The genes are TRBV3-1 and TRBJ1-5; D not certain. V was pared by 1 base and J by 11 bases, with 15 bases between. The CDR3 runs 14 residues. CDR1 LGHDT and CDR2 YNNKEL come from the germline V gene (reference sequence). The DNA of the CDR3 is TGTGCCAGCAGCCAAGGAGGGTACAAGAGCTCCCAGCATTTT. Amino acids: CASSQGGYKSSQHF.

This clonotype showed up many times. The chain uses TRBV24-1 and TRBJ1-2; no definite D call. The CDR3 has 13 residues. Germline V gene sequence: CDR1 KGHDR, CDR2 SFDVKD. The V end lost 6 bases, the J end lost 5 bases, and 12 bases lay between the germline ends. The CDR3 is CATSIVLNYGYTF. CDR3 nucleotides: TGTGCCACCAGTATTGTCCTGAATTATGGCTACACCTTC.

This clonotype was picked up many times. The chain couples TRBV5-1 to TRBJ2-2; D is unclear. The V end was cut by 0 bases, the J end by 5 bases, with 8 bases between. CDR1 SGHRS and CDR2 YFSETQ come from the germline V gene. The CDR3 is 14 amino acids. CDR3 residues: CASSLEAVTGELFF. DNA of the CDR3: TGCGCCAGCAGCTTGGAGGCAGTAACCGGGGAGCTGTTTTTT.

At least ten counts were recorded for this clonotype. The chain employs TRBV5-1 and TRBJ2-2, with 7 nucleotides matching TRBD2. V shed 0 bases, J shed 7 bases, and the junction held 6 bases outside the gene matches. The CDR3 extends over 15 amino acids. Germline V CDR1 and CDR2: SGHRS, YFSETQ. This CDR3 reads CASSLDTSVNGELFF. In DNA, the CDR3 is TGCGCCAGCAGCTTGGATACTAGCGTTAACGGGGAGCTGTTTTTT.

This clonotype was seen many times. The genes are TRBV6-1 and TRBJ1-2; 8 bases are a match to TRBD1. Trimming removed 6 bases from V and 3 bases from J; junction bases left unmatched: 6. The CDR3 contains 14 residues. Germline CDR1 is MNHNS and CDR2 is SASEGT. The DNA for the CDR3 is TGTGCCAGCAGAGAACAGGGGGATTACTATGGCTACACCTTC. This translates into CASREQGDYYGYTF.

CDR3 protein: CASSQDLRDREQYF. The CDR3 region has the DNA TGCGCCAGCAGCCAAGATTTACGGGATCGCGAGCAGTACTTC. The chain recombines TRBV4-3 with TRBJ2-7; D is possibly TRBD2 (5 bases). V lost 0 bases, J lost 6 bases, and 12 bases lay in between. The CDR3 sequence is 14 residues long. Germline loops: CDR1 LGHNA, CDR2 YSLEER.

This clonotype was counted a few times. This chain joins TRBV30 and TRBJ2-7, with TRBD1 identical over 7 bases. Losses at the gene ends were 1 base for V and 7 bases for J; bases not matched to a gene: 10. Germline V CDR1 and CDR2: GTSNPN, SVGIG (reference sequence). This CDR3 spans 14 amino acids. CDR3 sequence: CAWSGRQGFFEQYF. The CDR3, as DNA: TGTGCCTGGAGTGGGAGACAGGGATTCTTTGAGCAGTACTTC. Full variable domain (rest looked up from reference TRBV30 and TRBJ2-7): SQTIHQWPATLVQPVGSPLSLECTVEGTSNPNLYWYRQAAGRGLQLLFYSVGIGQISSEVPQNLSASRPQDRQFILSSKKLLLSDSGFYLCAWSGRQGFFEQYFGPGTRLTVT.

This clonotype was seen more than once but under ten times. The chain carries TRBV5-1 and TRBJ1-2, with 7 bases identical to TRBD1. V lost 2 bases and J lost 9; bases outside the gene matches: 13. The CDR3 contains 15 residues. From germline, CDR1 is SGHRS and CDR2 YFSETQ. The CDR3 protein is CASSFGTGAFISYTF. CDR3 nucleotide sequence: TGCGCCAGCAGCTTTGGAACAGGGGCCTTTATTAGCTACACCTTC.

This clonotype was observed at least ten times. The V call is TRBV29-1, the J call TRBJ1-1, with 7 bases identical to TRBD1. This CDR3 is built from 15 residues. J lost 0 bases, V lost 4 bases, and 8 bases had no gene match. The germline V gene has CDR1 SQVTM and CDR2 ANQGSEA. In nucleotides, the CDR3 is TGCAGCGTTGGGCAGGGGGTGCCAATGAACACTGAAGCTTTCTTT. Its translation is CSVGQGVPMNTEAFF.

The table lists this clonotype with a few counts. V is TRBV6-1 and J is TRBJ1-1; no definite D call. Per germline, CDR1 MNHNS and CDR2 SASEGT. The CDR3 covers 15 residues. The V end was cut by 6 bases, the J end by 2 bases, with 16 bases between. CDR3 bases: TGTGCCAGCAGAGGCACACTTCGGGCTAACACTGAAGCTTTCTTT. As protein: CASRGTLRANTEAFF.

This clonotype was seen repeatedly, ten times or more. The genes are TRBV7-6 and TRBJ2-7; TRBD2 aligns across 9 bases. This CDR3 has 16 amino acids. Per the germline V gene, CDR1 is SGHVS and CDR2 is FNYEAQ. J gave up 1 base and V 1 base, and 5 bases lay outside the gene matches. The CDR3 spells CASSLEGSGGSYEQYF. CDR3 nucleotide sequence: TGTGCCAGCAGCTTAGAGGGTAGCGGGGGATCCTACGAGCAGTACTTC.

This chain joins TRBV2 and TRBJ2-7; D may be TRBD2 (5 bases). Germline V gene sequence: CDR1 SNHLY, CDR2 FYNNEI. The CDR3 is 15 residues long. V shed 7 bases and J shed 5 bases, with 21 bases lying between them. The CDR3 DNA reads TGTGCCAGCACCCTGGAGAGGGTAGGGTTCCACGAGCAGTACTTC. It yields the protein CASTLERVGFHEQYF.

J is TRBJ2-7 and V is TRBV20-1; 7 positions agree with TRBD2. CDR3 size: 14 residues. V was pared by 6 bases and J by 3 bases, with 11 bases of the junction left unmatched. The germline V gene has CDR1 DFQATT and CDR2 SNEGSKA (reference sequence). DNA for the CDR3: TGCAGTGCCATCCGACTAGCTCAGGACTACGAGCAGTACTTC. Its protein product is CSAIRLAQDYEQYF.

In its sample, this clonotype was seen many times. The chain links TRBV29-1 to TRBJ2-5; 7 bases match TRBD1. The CDR3 is 13 amino acids. J lost 4 bases, V lost 6 bases, and 8 bases had no gene match. In germline, CDR1 is SQVTM, CDR2 ANQGSEA. The CDR3 sequence: CSVARGRGETQYF. DNA of the CDR3: TGCAGCGTCGCGAGGGGGCGAGGAGAGACCCAGTACTTC. Looking up the rest from reference TRBV29-1 and TRBJ2-5 gives the full variable domain: SAVISQKPSRDICQRGTSLTIQCQVDSQVTMMFWYRQQPGQSLTLIATANQGSEATYESGFVIDKFPISRPNLTFSTLTVSNMSPEDSSIYLCSVARGRGETQYFGPGTRLLVL.

This clonotype was counted only a few times. The chain joins TRBV27 to TRBJ1-1, with a possible D match to TRBD1 (5 bases). Germline V gene sequence: CDR1 MNHEY, CDR2 SMNVEV (reference sequence). The CDR3 covers 14 residues. The ends were cut back, 2 bases at V and 5 bases at J, with 12 bases in the middle. CDR3 protein: CASSLIWGRTEAFF. The CDR3 DNA follows: TGTGCCAGCAGTTTAATTTGGGGGAGGACTGAAGCTTTCTTT.

This clonotype was detected many times. The gene calls are TRBV20-1 and TRBJ1-6; 12 nucleotides line up with TRBD1. V was clipped by 3 bases and J by 9 bases; unmatched bases: 3. Per germline, CDR1 DFQATT and CDR2 SNEGSKA (reference sequence). CDR3 size: 14 residues. The CDR3, as DNA: TGCAGTGCTAGGGGGACAGGGGGCGGTTCACCCCTCCACTTT. Residues: CSARGTGGGSPLHF.

This clonotype was observed many times. The genes are TRBV27 and TRBJ1-3, with D possibly TRBD1 on 6 matching bases. The V gene lost 3 bases and the J gene lost 0 bases, with 12 bases spanning the gap. Germline CDR1 is MNHEY and CDR2 is SMNVEV (reference sequence). The CDR3 is 16 amino acids. CDR3 protein: CASSLQGPFSGNTIYF. The CDR3 DNA reads TGTGCCAGCAGTTTGCAGGGGCCCTTCTCTGGAAACACCATATATTTT.

This clonotype was recorded many times. The rearrangement links TRBV20-1 to TRBJ2-5, with 12 positions matching TRBD2. Trimming took 4 bases from V and 0 from J; bases not matched to a gene: 3. Looked up from germline, CDR1 is DFQATT and CDR2 is SNEGSKA (reference sequence). This CDR3 comprises 15 residues. The CDR3: CSATSGGAHQETQYF. Written as DNA, the CDR3 is TGCAGTGCTACTAGCGGGGGGGCCCACCAAGAGACCCAGTACTTC.

This clonotype was observed at least ten times. The chain has TRBV12-3 or TRBV12-4 and TRBJ2-1, with D tentatively TRBD2 (6 bases). This CDR3 has 15 residues. Trimming removed 6 bases at V and 7 bases at J, with 19 bases between. The DNA of the CDR3 is TGTGCCAGCAGACTTAGGGGACTTCCAACGAATGAGCAGTTCTTC. Its protein product is CASRLRGLPTNEQFF.